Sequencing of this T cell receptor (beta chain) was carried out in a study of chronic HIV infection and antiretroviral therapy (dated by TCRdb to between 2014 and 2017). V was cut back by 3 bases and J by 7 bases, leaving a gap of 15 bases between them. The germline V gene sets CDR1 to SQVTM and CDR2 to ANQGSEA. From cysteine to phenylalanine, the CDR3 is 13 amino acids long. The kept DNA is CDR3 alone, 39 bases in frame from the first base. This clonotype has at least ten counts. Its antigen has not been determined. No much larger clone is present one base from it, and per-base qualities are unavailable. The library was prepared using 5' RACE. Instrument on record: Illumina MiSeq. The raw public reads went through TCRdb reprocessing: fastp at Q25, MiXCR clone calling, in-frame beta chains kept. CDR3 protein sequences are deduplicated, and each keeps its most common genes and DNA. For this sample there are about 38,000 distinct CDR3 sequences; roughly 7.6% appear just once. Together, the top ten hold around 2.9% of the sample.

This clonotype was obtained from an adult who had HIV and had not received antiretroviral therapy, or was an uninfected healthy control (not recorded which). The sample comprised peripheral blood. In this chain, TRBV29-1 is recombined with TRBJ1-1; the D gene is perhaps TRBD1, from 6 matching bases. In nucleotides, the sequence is TGCAGCGTTGAGTTGGGGGGCCGGAGTGAAGCTTTCTTT. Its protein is CSVELGGRSEAFF. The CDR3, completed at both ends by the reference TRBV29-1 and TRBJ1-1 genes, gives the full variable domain SAVISQKPSRDICQRGTSLTIQCQVDSQVTMMFWYRQQPGQSLTLIATANQGSEATYESGFVIDKFPISRPNLTFSTLTVSNMSPEDSSIYLCSVELGGRSEAFFGQGTRLTVV.